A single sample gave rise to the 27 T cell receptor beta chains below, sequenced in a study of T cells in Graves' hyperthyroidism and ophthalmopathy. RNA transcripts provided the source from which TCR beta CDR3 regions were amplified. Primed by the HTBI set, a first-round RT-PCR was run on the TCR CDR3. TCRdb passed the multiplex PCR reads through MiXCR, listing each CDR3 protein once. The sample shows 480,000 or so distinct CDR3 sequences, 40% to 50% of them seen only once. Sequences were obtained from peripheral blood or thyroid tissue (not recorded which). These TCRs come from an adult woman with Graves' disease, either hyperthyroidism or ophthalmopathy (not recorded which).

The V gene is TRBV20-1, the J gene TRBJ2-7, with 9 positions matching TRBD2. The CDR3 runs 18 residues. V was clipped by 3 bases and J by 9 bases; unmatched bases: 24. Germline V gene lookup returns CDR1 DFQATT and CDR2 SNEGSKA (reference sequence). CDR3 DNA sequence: TGCAGTGCTAGGGAGGGCATAGCGGGAGAGCTATTTACGAGCGGGCAGTACTTC. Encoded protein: CSAREGIAGELFTSGQYF.

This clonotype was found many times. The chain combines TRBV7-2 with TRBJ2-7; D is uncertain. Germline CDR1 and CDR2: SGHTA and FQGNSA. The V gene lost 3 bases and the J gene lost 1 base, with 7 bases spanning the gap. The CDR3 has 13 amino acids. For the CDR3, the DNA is TGTGCCAGCAGCTTCATGGGGTCCTACGAGCAGTACTTC. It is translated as CASSFMGSYEQYF.

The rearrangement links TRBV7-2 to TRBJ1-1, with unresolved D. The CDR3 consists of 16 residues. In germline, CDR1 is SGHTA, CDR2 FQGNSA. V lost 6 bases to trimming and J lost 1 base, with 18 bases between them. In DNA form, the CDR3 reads TGTGCCAGCAGTTACCCGGACGGGCTAGGGAACACTGAAGCTTTCTTT. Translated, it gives CASSYPDGLGNTEAFF.

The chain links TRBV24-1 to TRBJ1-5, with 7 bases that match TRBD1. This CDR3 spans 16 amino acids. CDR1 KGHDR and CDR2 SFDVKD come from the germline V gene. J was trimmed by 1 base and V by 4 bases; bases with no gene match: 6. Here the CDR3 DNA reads TGTGCCACCAGTGAAGCGGGACAGATAAGCAATCAGCCCCAGCATTTT. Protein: CATSEAGQISNQPQHF.

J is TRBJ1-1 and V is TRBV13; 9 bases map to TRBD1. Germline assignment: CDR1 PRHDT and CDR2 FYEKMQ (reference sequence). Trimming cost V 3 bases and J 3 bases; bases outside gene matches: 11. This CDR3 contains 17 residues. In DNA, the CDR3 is TGTGCCAGCAGCTTCTCGACAGGGGGGAGGTGGGACACTGAAGCTTTCTTT. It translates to CASSFSTGGRWDTEAFF.

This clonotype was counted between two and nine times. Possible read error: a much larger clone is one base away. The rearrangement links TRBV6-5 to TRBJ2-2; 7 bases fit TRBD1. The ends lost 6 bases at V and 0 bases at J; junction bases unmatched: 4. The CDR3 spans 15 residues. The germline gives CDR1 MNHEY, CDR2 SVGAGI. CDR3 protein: CASRPGQSNTGELFF. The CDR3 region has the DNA TGTGCCAGCAGACCGGGACAGTCGAACACCGGGGAGCTGTTTTTT.

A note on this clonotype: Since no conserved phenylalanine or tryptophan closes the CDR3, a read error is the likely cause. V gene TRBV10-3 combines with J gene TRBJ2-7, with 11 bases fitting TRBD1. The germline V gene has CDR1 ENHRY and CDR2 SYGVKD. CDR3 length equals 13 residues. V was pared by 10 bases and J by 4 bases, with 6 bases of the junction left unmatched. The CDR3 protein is CATQDRGPYEQYL. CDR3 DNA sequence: TGTGCCACACAGGACAGGGGGCCATACGAGCAGTACCTC.

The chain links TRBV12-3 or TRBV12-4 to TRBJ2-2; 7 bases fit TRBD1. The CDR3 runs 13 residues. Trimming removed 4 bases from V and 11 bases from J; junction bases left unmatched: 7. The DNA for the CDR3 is TGTGCCAGCAGTTCGGGACAGTCCTACGAGCTGTTTTTT. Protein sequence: CASSSGQSYELFF.

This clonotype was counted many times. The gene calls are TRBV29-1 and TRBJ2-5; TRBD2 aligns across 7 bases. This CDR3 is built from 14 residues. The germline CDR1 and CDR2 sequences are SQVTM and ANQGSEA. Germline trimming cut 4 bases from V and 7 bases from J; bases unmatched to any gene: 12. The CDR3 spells CSVASGRGWWTQYF. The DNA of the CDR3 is TGCAGCGTTGCATCCGGGCGGGGGTGGTGGACCCAGTACTTC.

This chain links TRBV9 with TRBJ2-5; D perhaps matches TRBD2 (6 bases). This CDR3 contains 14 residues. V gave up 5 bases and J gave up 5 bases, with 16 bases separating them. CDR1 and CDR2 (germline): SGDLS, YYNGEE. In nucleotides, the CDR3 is TGTGCCAGCAGGATAGAAGCGGGTGAGGAGACCCAGTACTTC. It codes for CASRIEAGEETQYF.

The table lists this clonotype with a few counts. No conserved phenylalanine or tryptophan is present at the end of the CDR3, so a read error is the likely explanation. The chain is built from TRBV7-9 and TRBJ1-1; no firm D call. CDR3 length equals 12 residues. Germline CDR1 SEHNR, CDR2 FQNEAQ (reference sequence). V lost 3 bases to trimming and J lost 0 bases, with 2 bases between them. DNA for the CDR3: TGTGCCAGCAGCTTGGTGAACACTGAAGCTTTCTCT. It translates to CASSLVNTEAFS.

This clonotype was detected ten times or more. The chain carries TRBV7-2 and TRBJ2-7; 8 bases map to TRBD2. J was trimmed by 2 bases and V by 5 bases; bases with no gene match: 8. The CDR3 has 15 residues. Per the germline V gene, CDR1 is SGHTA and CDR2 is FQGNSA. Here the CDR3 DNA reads TGTGCCAGCAGCCGTGGGACTAGTGCGACCTACGAGCAGTACTTC. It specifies CASSRGTSATYEQYF. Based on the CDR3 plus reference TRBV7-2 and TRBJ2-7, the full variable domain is GAGVSQSPSNKVTEKGKDVELRCDPISGHTALYWYRQSLGQGLEFLIYFQGNSAPDKSGLPSDRFSAERTGGSVSTLTIQRTQQEDSAVYLCASSRGTSATYEQYFGPGTRLTVT.

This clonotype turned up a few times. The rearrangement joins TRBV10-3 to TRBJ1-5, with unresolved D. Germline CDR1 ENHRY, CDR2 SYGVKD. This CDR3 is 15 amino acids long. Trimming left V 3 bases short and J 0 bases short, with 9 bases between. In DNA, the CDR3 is TGTGCCATCAGTGACTCTCGGGGTAGCAATCAGCCCCAGCATTTT. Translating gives CAISDSRGSNQPQHF.

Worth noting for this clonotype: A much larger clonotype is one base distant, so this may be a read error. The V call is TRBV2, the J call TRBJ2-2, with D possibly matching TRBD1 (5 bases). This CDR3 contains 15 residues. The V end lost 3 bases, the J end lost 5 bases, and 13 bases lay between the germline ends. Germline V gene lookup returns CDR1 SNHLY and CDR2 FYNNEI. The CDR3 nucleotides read TGTGCCAGCAGTGAGGACAACGCCCCAACCGGGGAGCTGTTTTTT. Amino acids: CASSEDNAPTGELFF.

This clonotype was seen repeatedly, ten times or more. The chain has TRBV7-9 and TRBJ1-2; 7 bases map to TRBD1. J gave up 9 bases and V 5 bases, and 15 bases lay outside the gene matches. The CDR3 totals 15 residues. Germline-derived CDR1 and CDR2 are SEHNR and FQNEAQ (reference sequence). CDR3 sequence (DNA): TGTGCCAGCAGCCAAACAGGGGTTGTTTCGGGAAGCTACACCTTC. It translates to CASSQTGVVSGSYTF.

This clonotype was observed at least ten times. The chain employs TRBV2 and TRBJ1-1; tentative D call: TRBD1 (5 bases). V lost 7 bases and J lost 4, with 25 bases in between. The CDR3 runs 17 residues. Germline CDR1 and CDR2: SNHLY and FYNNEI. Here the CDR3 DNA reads TGTGCCAGCACTCTTTCAGGGTCTTCCAATTGGGGCACTGAAGCTTTCTTT. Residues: CASTLSGSSNWGTEAFF.

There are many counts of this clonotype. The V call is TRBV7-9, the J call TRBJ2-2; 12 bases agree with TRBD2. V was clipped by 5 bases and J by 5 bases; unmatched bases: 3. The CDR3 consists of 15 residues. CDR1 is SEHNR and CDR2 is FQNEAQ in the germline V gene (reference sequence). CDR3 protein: CASSPGLAGTGELFF. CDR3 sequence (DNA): TGTGCCAGCAGCCCGGGACTAGCGGGTACCGGGGAGCTGTTTTTT.

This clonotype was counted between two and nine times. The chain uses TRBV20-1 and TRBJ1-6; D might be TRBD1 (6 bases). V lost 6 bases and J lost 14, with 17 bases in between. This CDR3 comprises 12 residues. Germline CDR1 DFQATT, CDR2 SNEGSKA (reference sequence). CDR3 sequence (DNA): TGCAGTGCGGGAACGGGGACACGCGCCCTCCACTTT. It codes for CSAGTGTRALHF.

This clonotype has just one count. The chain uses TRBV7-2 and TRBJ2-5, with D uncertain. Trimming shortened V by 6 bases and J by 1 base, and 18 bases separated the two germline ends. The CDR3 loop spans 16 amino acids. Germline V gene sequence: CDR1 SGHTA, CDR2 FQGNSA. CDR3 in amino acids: CASRPSSASTQETQYF. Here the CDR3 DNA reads TGTGCCAGCAGACCCTCCTCCGCCAGCACCCAAGAGACCCAGTACTTC.

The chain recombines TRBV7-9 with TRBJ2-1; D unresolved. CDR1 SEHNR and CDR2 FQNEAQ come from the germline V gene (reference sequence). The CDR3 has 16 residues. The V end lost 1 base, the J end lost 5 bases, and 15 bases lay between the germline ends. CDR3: CASSLGEAFQHNEQFF. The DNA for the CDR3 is TGTGCCAGCAGCTTAGGAGAGGCGTTTCAACACAATGAGCAGTTCTTC.

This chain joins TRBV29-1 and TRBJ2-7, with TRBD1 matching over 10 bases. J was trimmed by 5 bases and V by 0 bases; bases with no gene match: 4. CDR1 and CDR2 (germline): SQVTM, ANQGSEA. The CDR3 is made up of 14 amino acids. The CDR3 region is CSVEEGTGVNEQYF. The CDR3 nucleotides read TGCAGCGTTGAAGAAGGGACAGGGGTCAACGAGCAGTACTTC.

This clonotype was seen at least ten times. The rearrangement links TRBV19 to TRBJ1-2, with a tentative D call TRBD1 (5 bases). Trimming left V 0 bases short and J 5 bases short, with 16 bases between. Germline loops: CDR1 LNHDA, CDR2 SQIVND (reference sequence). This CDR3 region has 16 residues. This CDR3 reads CASSIDSRTPSYGYTF. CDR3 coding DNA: TGTGCCAGTAGTATAGATTCTCGGACACCTTCTTATGGCTACACCTTC.

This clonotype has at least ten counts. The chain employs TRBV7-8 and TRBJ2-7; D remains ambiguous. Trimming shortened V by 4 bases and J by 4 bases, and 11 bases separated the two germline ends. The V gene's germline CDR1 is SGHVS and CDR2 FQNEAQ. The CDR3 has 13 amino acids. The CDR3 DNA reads TGTGCCAGCAGCTCCCGCAGTCGTTACGAGCAGTACTTC. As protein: CASSSRSRYEQYF.

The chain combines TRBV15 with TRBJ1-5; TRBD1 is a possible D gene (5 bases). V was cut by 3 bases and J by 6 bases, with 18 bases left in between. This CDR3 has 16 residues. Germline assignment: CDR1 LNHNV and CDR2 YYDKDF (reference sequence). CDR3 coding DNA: TGTGCCACCAGCAGTTACTCCCTAGGGGCAGGTCAGCCCCAGCATTTT. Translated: CATSSYSLGAGQPQHF.

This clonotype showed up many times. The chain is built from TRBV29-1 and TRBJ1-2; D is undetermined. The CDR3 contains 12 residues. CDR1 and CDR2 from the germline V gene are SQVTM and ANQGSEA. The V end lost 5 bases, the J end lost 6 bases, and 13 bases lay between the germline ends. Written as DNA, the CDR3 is TGCAGCGTTTTTAAGGGAAAGAATGGCTACACCTTC. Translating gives CSVFKGKNGYTF.

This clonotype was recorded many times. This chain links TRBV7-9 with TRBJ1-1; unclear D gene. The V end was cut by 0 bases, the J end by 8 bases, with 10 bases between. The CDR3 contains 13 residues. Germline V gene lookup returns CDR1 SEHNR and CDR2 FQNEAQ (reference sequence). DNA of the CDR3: TGTGCCAGCAGCTTAGCGGTATCAGGAGAAGCTTTCTTT. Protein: CASSLAVSGEAFF.

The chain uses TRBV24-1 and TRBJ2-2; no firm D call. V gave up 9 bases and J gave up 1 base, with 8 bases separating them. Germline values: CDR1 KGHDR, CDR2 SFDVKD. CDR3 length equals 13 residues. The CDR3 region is CATLEENTGELFF. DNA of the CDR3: TGTGCCACCCTAGAGGAGAACACCGGGGAGCTGTTTTTT.